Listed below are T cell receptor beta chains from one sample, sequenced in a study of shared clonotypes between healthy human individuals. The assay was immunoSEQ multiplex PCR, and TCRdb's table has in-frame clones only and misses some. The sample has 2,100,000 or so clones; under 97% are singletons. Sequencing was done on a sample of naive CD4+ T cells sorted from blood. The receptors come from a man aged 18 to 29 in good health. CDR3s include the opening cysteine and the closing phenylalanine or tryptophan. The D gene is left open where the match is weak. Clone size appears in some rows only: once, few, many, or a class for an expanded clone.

CDR3aa: CASSLWYEQYF
CDR3nt: TGTGCCAGCAGTTTATGGTACGAGCAGTACTTC
j_gene: TRBJ2-7
d_gene: NA
v_gene: TRBV28
abundance: NA

CDR3aa: CASVLRTGVTEQYF
CDR3nt: TGTGCCAGCGTGTTACGGACAGGGGTTACCGAGCAGTACTTC
j_gene: TRBJ2-7
d_gene: TRBD1
v_gene: TRBV14
abundance: NA

CDR3aa: CASSLIEQGYGYTF
CDR3nt: TGCGCCAGCAGCTTGATTGAGCAGGGCTATGGCTACACCTTC
j_gene: TRBJ1-2
d_gene: NA
v_gene: TRBV5-1
abundance: NA

CDR3aa: CASADGDSTDTQYF
CDR3nt: TGTGCCAGCGCGGACGGGGATAGCACAGATACGCAGTATTTT
j_gene: TRBJ2-3
d_gene: NA
v_gene: TRBV28
abundance: NA

CDR3aa: CASSIDAGLSYNEQFF
CDR3nt: TGTGCCAGCAGCATTGACGCGGGGCTATCCTACAATGAGCAGTTCTTC
j_gene: TRBJ2-1
d_gene: NA
v_gene: TRBV7-2
abundance: NA

CDR3aa: CASRQGTGELFF
CDR3nt: TGTGCCAGTAGACAGGGAACCGGGGAGCTGTTTTTT
j_gene: TRBJ2-2
d_gene: NA
v_gene: TRBV19
abundance: few

CDR3aa: CASRDSSYEQYF
CDR3nt: TGTGCCAGTCGAGACAGTTCCTACGAGCAGTACTTC
j_gene: TRBJ2-7
d_gene: NA
v_gene: TRBV11-2
abundance: NA

CDR3aa: CASSGDRGDGNTIYF
CDR3nt: TGCGCCAGCAGCGGGGACAGGGGTGACGGAAACACCATATATTTT
j_gene: TRBJ1-3
d_gene: TRBD1
v_gene: TRBV5-1
abundance: NA

CDR3aa: CAWSGDRGRSPLHF
CDR3nt: TGTGCCTGGAGTGGGGACAGGGGGCGGTCACCCCTCCACTTT
j_gene: TRBJ1-6
d_gene: TRBD1
v_gene: TRBV30
abundance: NA

CDR3aa: CASSLVSGYEQYF
CDR3nt: TGCGCCAGCAGCTTGGTATCGGGATACGAGCAGTACTTC
j_gene: TRBJ2-7
d_gene: NA
v_gene: TRBV5-1
abundance: NA

CDR3aa: CAISRGFETQYF
CDR3nt: TGTGCCATCTCCAGGGGGTTCGAGACCCAGTACTTC
j_gene: TRBJ2-5
d_gene: TRBD1
v_gene: TRBV10-3
abundance: NA

CDR3aa: CASRLAGVLNEQFF
CDR3nt: TGTGCCAGCAGACTAGCGGGAGTTCTCAATGAGCAGTTCTTC
j_gene: TRBJ2-1
d_gene: TRBD2
v_gene: TRBV2
abundance: NA

CDR3aa: CASSARDSAAQYF
CDR3nt: TGTGCCAGCAGTGCTCGGGACTCCGCGGCCCAGTACTTC
j_gene: TRBJ2-5
d_gene: NA
v_gene: TRBV2
abundance: NA

CDR3aa: CASSEGTFIAKNIQYF
CDR3nt: TGTGCCAGCAGTGAAGGGACTTTTATAGCCAAAAACATTCAGTACTTC
j_gene: TRBJ2-4
d_gene: NA
v_gene: TRBV2
abundance: NA

CDR3aa: CAGTAGNQETQYF
CDR3nt: TGTGCCGGCACAGCCGGGAACCAAGAGACCCAGTACTTC
j_gene: TRBJ2-5
d_gene: NA
v_gene: TRBV30
abundance: NA

CDR3aa: CASSESQAGGTETQYF
CDR3nt: TGCGCCAGCAGTGAGTCTCAAGCGGGAGGCACGGAGACCCAGTACTTC
j_gene: TRBJ2-5
d_gene: TRBD2
v_gene: TRBV10-1
abundance: NA

CDR3aa: CASSLEGAGGGYTF
CDR3nt: TGTGCCAGCAGCTTAGAAGGTGCGGGGGGCGGCTACACCTTC
j_gene: TRBJ1-2
d_gene: NA
v_gene: TRBV7-2
abundance: NA

CDR3aa: CASSLAGITQAKNIQYF
CDR3nt: TGTGCCAGCAGCTTGGCAGGGATCACTCAAGCCAAAAACATTCAGTACTTC
j_gene: TRBJ2-4
d_gene: NA
v_gene: TRBV7-9
abundance: NA

CDR3aa: CASSTRTGATETQYF
CDR3nt: TGTGCCAGCAGCACGAGGACAGGGGCCACCGAGACCCAGTACTTC
j_gene: TRBJ2-5
d_gene: TRBD1
v_gene: TRBV7-2
abundance: once

CDR3aa: CASRPGQETQYF
CDR3nt: TGCGCCAGCAGACCGGGCCAGGAGACCCAGTACTTC
j_gene: TRBJ2-5
d_gene: NA
v_gene: TRBV5-1
abundance: NA

CDR3aa: CASRTGFIDTQYF
CDR3nt: TGTGCCAGCAGAACAGGGTTTATAGATACGCAGTATTTT
j_gene: TRBJ2-3
d_gene: NA
v_gene: TRBV27
abundance: NA

CDR3aa: CASSKWDMNTEAFF
CDR3nt: TGTGCCAGTAGTAAATGGGACATGAACACTGAAGCTTTCTTT
j_gene: TRBJ1-1
d_gene: NA
v_gene: TRBV19
abundance: NA

CDR3aa: CSVTGLAGWGETQYF
CDR3nt: TGCAGCGTTACAGGACTAGCGGGATGGGGAGAGACCCAGTACTTC
j_gene: TRBJ2-5
d_gene: TRBD2
v_gene: TRBV29-1
abundance: NA

CDR3aa: CASSYAIYDSNSPLHF
CDR3nt: TGTGCCAGCAGTTACGCCATCTACGACTCCAATTCACCCCTCCACTTT
j_gene: TRBJ1-6
d_gene: NA
v_gene: TRBV6-6
abundance: NA

CDR3aa: CASSFMIRDNEQFF
CDR3nt: TGTGCCAGCAGTTTTATGATCCGAGACAATGAGCAGTTCTTC
j_gene: TRBJ2-1
d_gene: NA
v_gene: TRBV28
abundance: NA

CDR3aa: CAISNMAGVHEQYF
CDR3nt: TGTGCCATCAGTAACATGGCAGGGGTCCACGAGCAGTACTTC
j_gene: TRBJ2-7
d_gene: NA
v_gene: TRBV10-3
abundance: NA

CDR3aa: CAWSVGGYEQYF
CDR3nt: TGTGCCTGGAGTGTGGGTGGATACGAGCAGTACTTC
j_gene: TRBJ2-7
d_gene: NA
v_gene: TRBV30
abundance: NA

CDR3aa: CASSQDQGGYEQYF
CDR3nt: TGTGCCAGCAGCCAAGATCAAGGAGGGTACGAGCAGTACTTC
j_gene: TRBJ2-7
d_gene: NA
v_gene: TRBV4-2
abundance: NA

CDR3aa: CSASDGYGYTF
CDR3nt: TGCAGTGCTTCGGACGGCTATGGCTACACCTTC
j_gene: TRBJ1-2
d_gene: NA
v_gene: TRBV20-1
abundance: NA

CDR3aa: CASSVVVVGDEQFF
CDR3nt: TGTGCCAGCAGCGTAGTGGTGGTGGGGGACGAGCAGTTCTTC
j_gene: TRBJ2-1
d_gene: NA
v_gene: TRBV9
abundance: NA

CDR3aa: CASSPPFRGQAANYGYTF
CDR3nt: TGTGCCAGCTCACCACCTTTTAGGGGACAGGCGGCTAACTATGGCTACACCTTC
j_gene: TRBJ1-2
d_gene: TRBD1
v_gene: TRBV18
abundance: NA

CDR3aa: CASSPLWTGAPGELFF
CDR3nt: TGTGCCAGCAGCCCCCTTTGGACAGGGGCTCCCGGGGAGCTGTTTTTT
j_gene: TRBJ2-2
d_gene: TRBD1
v_gene: TRBV5-8
abundance: NA

CDR3aa: CASSISGLSNQPQHF
CDR3nt: TGTGCCAGTAGTATCAGCGGGCTGAGCAATCAGCCCCAGCATTTT
j_gene: TRBJ1-5
d_gene: NA
v_gene: TRBV19
abundance: once

CDR3aa: CASSLWGDAQYQETQYF
CDR3nt: TGTGCCAGCAGCTTGTGGGGGGACGCTCAGTACCAAGAGACCCAGTACTTC
j_gene: TRBJ2-5
d_gene: NA
v_gene: TRBV5-4
abundance: once

CDR3aa: CASSLEPGLSGNTIYF
CDR3nt: TGCGCCAGCAGCTTGGAACCAGGGCTTTCTGGAAACACCATATATTTT
j_gene: TRBJ1-3
d_gene: NA
v_gene: TRBV5-1
abundance: NA

CDR3aa: CASGLENGAGGGYTF
CDR3nt: TGTGCTAGTGGTTTGGAGAACGGCGCCGGAGGTGGCTACACCTTC
j_gene: TRBJ1-2
d_gene: NA
v_gene: TRBV12-5
abundance: NA

CDR3aa: CASSSTGTYYGYTF
CDR3nt: TGTGCCAGCAGCTCCACCGGGACGTATTATGGCTACACCTTC
j_gene: TRBJ1-2
d_gene: NA
v_gene: TRBV11-2
abundance: NA

CDR3aa: CAWDMGQFATNEKLFF
CDR3nt: TGTGCCTGGGATATGGGACAGTTCGCAACTAATGAAAAACTGTTTTTT
j_gene: TRBJ1-4
d_gene: TRBD1
v_gene: TRBV30
abundance: NA

CDR3aa: CASSLEQLGTGELFF
CDR3nt: TGCGCCAGCAGCTTGGAACAGTTAGGCACCGGGGAGCTGTTTTTT
j_gene: TRBJ2-2
d_gene: NA
v_gene: TRBV5-1
abundance: NA

CDR3aa: CASSPSLGTEAFF
CDR3nt: TGTGCCAGCAGCCCGAGCTTGGGGACTGAAGCTTTCTTT
j_gene: TRBJ1-1
d_gene: NA
v_gene: TRBV7-9
abundance: few

CDR3aa: CASMDRGRGEAFF
CDR3nt: TGTGCCAGCATGGACAGGGGGCGAGGGGAAGCTTTCTTT
j_gene: TRBJ1-1
d_gene: TRBD1
v_gene: TRBV2
abundance: once

CDR3aa: CASTPVGGSSYNEQFF
CDR3nt: TGTGCCAGCACCCCGGTGGGCGGGAGCTCCTACAATGAGCAGTTCTTC
j_gene: TRBJ2-1
d_gene: TRBD2
v_gene: TRBV7-2
abundance: once

CDR3aa: CASSEGPVRETQYF
CDR3nt: TGTGCCAGCAGTGAAGGCCCGGTCCGGGAGACCCAGTACTTC
j_gene: TRBJ2-5
d_gene: NA
v_gene: TRBV2
abundance: NA

CDR3aa: CAISEGGYEQYF
CDR3nt: TGTGCCATCAGTGAGGGGGGATACGAGCAGTACTTC
j_gene: TRBJ2-7
d_gene: NA
v_gene: TRBV10-3
abundance: once

CDR3aa: CASSWGLLGTQYF
CDR3nt: TGCGCCAGCAGCTGGGGGCTCCTGGGGACGCAGTATTTT
j_gene: TRBJ2-3
d_gene: NA
v_gene: TRBV5-1
abundance: NA

CDR3aa: CAWSATHQPQHF
CDR3nt: TGTGCCTGGAGCGCCACTCACCAGCCCCAGCATTTT
j_gene: TRBJ1-5
d_gene: NA
v_gene: TRBV30
abundance: NA

CDR3aa: CASSLSGRQDTQYF
CDR3nt: TGTGCCAGCAGCCTTAGCGGGAGACAAGATACGCAGTATTTT
j_gene: TRBJ2-3
d_gene: TRBD2
v_gene: TRBV2
abundance: NA